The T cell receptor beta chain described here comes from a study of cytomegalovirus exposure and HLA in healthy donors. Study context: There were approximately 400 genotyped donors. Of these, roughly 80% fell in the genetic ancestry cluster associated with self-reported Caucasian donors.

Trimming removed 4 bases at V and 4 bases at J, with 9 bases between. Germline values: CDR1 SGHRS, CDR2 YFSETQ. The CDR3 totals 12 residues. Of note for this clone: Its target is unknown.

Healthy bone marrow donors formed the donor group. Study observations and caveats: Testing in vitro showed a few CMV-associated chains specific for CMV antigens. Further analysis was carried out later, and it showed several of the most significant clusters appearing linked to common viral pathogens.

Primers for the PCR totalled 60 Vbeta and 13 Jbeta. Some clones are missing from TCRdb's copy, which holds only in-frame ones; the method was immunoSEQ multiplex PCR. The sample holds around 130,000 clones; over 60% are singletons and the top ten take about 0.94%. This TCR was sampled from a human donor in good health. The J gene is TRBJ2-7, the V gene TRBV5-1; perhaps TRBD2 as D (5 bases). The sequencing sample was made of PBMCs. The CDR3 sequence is CASSLDLYEQYF. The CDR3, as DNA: TGCGCCAGCAGCCTGGACTTATACGAGCAGTACTTC.